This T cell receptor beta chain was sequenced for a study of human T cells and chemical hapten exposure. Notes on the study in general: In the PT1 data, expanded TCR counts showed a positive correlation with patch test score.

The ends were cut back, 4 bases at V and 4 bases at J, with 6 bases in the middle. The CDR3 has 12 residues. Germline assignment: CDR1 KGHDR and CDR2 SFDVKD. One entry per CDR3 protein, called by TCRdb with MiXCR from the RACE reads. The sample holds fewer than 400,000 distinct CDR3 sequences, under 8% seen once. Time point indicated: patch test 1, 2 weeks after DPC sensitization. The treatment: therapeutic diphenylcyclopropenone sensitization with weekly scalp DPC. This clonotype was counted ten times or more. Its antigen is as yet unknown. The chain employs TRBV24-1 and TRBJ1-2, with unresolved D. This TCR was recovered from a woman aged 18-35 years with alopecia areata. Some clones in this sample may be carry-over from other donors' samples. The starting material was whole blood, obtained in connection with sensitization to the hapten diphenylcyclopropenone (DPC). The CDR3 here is CATSDSFYGYTF. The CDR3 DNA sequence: TGTGCCACCAGTGACAGCTTCTATGGCTACACCTTC.